This T cell receptor beta chain came from a study of blood T cell repertoires in COVID-19. Looking at the study overall: Collection of acute and convalescent COVID-19 samples took place in the United States, Italy and Spain. Sample material is recorded as cDNA or gDNA derived from T cells, B-cell-depleted T cells, or PBMCs.

The CDR3 runs 15 residues. Trimming shortened V by 0 bases and J by 0 bases, and 6 bases separated the two germline ends. Germline values: CDR1 MNHEY, CDR2 SVGAGI. Per the study methods: Amplification of reference gene primers was used by the study to estimate nucleated cell counts. TCRdb's copy holds only in-frame clones and misses some; the assay was immunoSEQ multiplex PCR. The D gene and trimming were derived from the DNA, and the V and J assignments and clone size from that table. The sample yields tens of thousands of clones, roughly 84% seen once. The rearrangement joins TRBV6-5 to TRBJ1-5; D uncertain. Source material: peripheral blood. The receptor's source is a woman of 80 years or more with acute or convalescent COVID-19. The CDR3 nucleotides are TGTGCCAGCAGTTACTCGGGCGATAGCAATCAGCCCCAGCATTTT. Translated, it gives CASSYSGDSNQPQHF.